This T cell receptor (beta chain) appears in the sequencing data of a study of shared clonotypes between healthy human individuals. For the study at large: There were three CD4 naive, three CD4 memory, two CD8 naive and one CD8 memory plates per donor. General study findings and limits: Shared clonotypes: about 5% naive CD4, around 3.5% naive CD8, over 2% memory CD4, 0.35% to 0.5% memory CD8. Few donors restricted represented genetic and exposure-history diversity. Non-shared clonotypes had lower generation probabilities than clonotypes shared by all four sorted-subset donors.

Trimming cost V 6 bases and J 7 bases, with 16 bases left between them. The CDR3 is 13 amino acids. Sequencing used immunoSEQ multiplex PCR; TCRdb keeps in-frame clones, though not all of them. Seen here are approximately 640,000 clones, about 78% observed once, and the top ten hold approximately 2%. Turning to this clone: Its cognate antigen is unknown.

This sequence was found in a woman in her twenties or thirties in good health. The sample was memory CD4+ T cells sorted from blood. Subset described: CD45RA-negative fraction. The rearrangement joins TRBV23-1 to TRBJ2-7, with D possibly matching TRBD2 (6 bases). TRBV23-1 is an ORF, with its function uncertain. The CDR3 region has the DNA TGCGCCAGCAGCCAAGACCGGGGGATAGAGCAGTACTTC. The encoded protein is CASSQDRGIEQYF.